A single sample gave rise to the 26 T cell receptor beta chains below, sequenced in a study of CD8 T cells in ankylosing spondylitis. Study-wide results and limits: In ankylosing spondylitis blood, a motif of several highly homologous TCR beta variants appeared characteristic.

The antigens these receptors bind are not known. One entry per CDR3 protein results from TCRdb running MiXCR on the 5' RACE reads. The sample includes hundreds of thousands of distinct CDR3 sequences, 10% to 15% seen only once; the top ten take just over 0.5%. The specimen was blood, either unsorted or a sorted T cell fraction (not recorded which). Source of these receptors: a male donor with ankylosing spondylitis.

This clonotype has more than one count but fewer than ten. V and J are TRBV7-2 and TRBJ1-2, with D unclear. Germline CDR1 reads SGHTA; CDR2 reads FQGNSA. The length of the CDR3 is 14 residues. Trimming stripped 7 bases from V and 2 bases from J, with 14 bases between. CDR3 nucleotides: TGTGCCAGCATCCCAGGCGGGTCAAACTATGGCTACACCTTC. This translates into CASIPGGSNYGYTF.

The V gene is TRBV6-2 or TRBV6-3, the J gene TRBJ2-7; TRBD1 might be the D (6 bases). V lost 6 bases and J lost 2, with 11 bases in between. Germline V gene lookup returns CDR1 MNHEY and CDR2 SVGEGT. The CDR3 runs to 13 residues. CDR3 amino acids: CASRNRAPYEQYF. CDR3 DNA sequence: TGTGCCAGCAGAAACAGGGCACCCTACGAGCAGTACTTC.

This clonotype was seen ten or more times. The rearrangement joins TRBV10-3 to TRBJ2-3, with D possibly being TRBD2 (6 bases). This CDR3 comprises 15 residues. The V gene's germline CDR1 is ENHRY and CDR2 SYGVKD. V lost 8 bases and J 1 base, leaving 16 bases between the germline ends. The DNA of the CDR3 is TGTGCCATCCTCCGGCCGGGAGAGGGCACAGATACGCAGTATTTT. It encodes CAILRPGEGTDTQYF.

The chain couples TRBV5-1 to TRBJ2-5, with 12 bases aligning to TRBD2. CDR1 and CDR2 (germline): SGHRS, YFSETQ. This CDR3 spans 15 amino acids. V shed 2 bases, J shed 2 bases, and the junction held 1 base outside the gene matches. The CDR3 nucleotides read TGCGCCAGCAGCTTCCTAGCGGGGGGGCAAGAGACCCAGTACTTC. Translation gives CASSFLAGGQETQYF.

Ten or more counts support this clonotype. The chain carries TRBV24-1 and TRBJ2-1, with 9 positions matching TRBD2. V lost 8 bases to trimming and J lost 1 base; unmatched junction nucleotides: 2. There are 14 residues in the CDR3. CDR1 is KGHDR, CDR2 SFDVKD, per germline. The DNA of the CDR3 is TGTGCCACCACGGCGGGAGGGTCCTACAATGAGCAGTTCTTC. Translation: CATTAGGSYNEQFF.

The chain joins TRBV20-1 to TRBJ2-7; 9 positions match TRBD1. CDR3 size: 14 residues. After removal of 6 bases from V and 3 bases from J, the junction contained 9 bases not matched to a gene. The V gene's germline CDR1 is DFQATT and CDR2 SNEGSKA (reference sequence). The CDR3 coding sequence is TGCAGTGCCATGACCGGGACAGGGTACTACGAGCAGTACTTC. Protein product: CSAMTGTGYYEQYF.

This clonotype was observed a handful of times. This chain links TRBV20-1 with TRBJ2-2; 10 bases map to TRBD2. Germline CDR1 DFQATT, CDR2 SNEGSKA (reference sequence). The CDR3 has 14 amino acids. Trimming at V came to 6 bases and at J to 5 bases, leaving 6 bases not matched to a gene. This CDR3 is CSAPSGSETGELFF. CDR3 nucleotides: TGCAGTGCGCCTAGCGGGAGTGAGACCGGGGAGCTGTTTTTT.

DNA for the CDR3: TGTGCCAGCAGTTCCCCACACAGGGGCACAGATACGCAGTATTTT. Translating gives CASSSPHRGTDTQYF. The chain employs TRBV12-3 or TRBV12-4 and TRBJ2-3; maybe TRBD1 (6 bases). The CDR3 is made up of 15 amino acids. Trimming took 4 bases from V and 1 from J, leaving 12 bases between them.

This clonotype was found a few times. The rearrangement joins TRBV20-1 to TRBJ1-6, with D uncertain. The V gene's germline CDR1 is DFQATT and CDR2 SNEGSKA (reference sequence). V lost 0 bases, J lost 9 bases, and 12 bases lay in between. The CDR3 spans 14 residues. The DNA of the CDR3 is TGCAGTGCTAGAGATTTAGCGGTTGCTTCACCCCTCCACTTT. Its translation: CSARDLAVASPLHF.

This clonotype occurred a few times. The CDR3 reads CSARVDMNTEAFF. As DNA, the CDR3 is TGCAGTGCTAGAGTAGACATGAACACTGAAGCTTTCTTT. The chain has TRBV20-1 and TRBJ1-1, with D unresolved. V shed 1 base and J shed 0 bases, with 6 bases lying between them. The germline V gene has CDR1 DFQATT and CDR2 SNEGSKA (reference sequence). The CDR3 length is 13 residues.

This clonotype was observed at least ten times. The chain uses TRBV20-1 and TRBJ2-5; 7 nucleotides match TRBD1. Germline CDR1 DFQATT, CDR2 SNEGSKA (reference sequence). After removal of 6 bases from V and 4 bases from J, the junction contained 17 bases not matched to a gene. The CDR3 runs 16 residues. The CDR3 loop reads CSAITGQASDGETQYF. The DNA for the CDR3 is TGCAGTGCCATCACAGGACAGGCCTCCGATGGAGAGACCCAGTACTTC.

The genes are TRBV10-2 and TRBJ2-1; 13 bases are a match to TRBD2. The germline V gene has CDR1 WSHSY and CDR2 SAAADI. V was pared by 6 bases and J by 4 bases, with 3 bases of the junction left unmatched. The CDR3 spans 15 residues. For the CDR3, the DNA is TGCGCCAGCAGGGAACTAGCGGGAGGGTACAATGAGCAGTTCTTC. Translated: CASRELAGGYNEQFF.

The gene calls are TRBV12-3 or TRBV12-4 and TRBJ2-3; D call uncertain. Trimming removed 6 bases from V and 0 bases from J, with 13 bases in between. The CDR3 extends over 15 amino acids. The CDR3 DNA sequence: TGTGCCAGCAGCGATTATGGTCAAAGCACAGATACGCAGTATTTT. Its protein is CASSDYGQSTDTQYF.

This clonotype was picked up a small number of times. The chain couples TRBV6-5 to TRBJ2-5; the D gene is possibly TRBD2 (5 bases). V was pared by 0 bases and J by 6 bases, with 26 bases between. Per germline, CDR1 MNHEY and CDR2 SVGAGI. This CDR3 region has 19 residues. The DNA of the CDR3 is TGTGCCAGCAGTTACTCCCCCAGTCCCGAATTTGAGGGTACGAAGACCCAGTACTTC. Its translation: CASSYSPSPEFEGTKTQYF.

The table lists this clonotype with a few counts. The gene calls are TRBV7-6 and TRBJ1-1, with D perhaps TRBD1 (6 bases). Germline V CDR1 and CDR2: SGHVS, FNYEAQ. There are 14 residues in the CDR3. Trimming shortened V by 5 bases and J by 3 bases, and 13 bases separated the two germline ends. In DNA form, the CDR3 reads TGTGCCAGCAGCCCCCGTGGGGGGCACACTGAAGCTTTCTTT. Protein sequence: CASSPRGGHTEAFF.

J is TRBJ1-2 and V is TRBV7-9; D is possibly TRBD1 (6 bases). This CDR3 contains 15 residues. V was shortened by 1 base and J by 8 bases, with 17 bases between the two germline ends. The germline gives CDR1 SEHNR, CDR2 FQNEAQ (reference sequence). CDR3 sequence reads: CASSLGRPGGEGYTF. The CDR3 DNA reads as TGTGCCAGCAGCTTAGGTCGGCCCGGGGGCGAAGGCTACACCTTC.

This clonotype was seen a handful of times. The chain's CDR3 is CASSVPYGGTSGRSGDEQFF. The CDR3 nucleotides are TGTGCCAGCAGCGTACCGTACGGGGGGACTAGCGGGAGATCGGGCGATGAGCAGTTCTTC. This sequence joins TRBV9 and TRBJ2-1, with TRBD2 matching over 14 bases. This CDR3 comprises 20 residues. The V gene's germline CDR1 is SGDLS and CDR2 YYNGEE. The trim removed 1 base at V and 8 bases at J, leaving 17 bases unmatched.

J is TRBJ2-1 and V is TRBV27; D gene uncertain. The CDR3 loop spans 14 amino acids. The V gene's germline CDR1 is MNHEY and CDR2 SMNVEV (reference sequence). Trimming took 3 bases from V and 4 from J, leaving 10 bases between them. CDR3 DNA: TGTGCCAGCAGTTTCTCCTATGCATACAATGAGCAGTTCTTC. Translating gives CASSFSYAYNEQFF.

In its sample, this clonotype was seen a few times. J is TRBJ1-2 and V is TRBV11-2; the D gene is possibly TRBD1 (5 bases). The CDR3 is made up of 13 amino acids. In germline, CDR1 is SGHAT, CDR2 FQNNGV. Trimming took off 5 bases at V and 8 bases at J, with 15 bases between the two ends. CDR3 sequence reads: CASSPLGLAGYTF. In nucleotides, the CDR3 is TGTGCCAGCAGCCCCTTGGGACTCGCCGGCTACACCTTC.

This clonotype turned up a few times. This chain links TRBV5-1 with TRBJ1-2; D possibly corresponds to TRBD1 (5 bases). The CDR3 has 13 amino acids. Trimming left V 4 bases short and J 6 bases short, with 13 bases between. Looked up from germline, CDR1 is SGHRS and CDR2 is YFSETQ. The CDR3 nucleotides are TGCGCCAGCAGCCCCGGGGGACGGGATGGCTACACCTTC. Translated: CASSPGGRDGYTF.

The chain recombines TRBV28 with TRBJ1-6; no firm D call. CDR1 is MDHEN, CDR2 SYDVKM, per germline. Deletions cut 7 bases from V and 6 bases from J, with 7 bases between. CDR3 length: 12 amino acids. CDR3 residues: CASIGPNSPLHF. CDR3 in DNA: TGTGCCAGCATCGGGCCTAATTCACCCCTCCACTTT.

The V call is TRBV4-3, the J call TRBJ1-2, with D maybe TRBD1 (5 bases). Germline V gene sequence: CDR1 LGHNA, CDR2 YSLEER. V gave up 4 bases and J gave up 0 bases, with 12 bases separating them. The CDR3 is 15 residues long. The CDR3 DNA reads TGCGCCAGCAGCCTTGAAGGGACGGCTAACTATGGCTACACCTTC. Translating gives CASSLEGTANYGYTF.

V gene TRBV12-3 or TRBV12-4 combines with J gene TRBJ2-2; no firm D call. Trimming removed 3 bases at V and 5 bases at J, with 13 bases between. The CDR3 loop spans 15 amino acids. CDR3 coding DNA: TGTGCCAGCAGTTTTTCCCCTCGACGGACCGGGGAGCTGTTTTTT. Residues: CASSFSPRRTGELFF.

Here the CDR3 DNA reads TGCGCCAGCAGCCGAAGCGTATACTACAATGAGCAGTTCTTC. Its translation is CASSRSVYYNEQFF. V gene TRBV5-1 combines with J gene TRBJ2-1, with D uncertain. V was shortened by 4 bases and J by 3 bases, with 11 bases between the two germline ends. The V gene's germline CDR1 is SGHRS and CDR2 YFSETQ. The CDR3 consists of 14 residues.

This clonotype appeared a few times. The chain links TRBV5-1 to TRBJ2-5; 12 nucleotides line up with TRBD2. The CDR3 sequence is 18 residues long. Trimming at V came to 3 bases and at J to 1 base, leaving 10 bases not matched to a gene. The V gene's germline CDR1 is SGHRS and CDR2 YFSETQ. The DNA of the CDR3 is TGCGCCAGCAGCTACGACTTTCTGGGACTAGCGGGCCAAGAGACCCAGTACTTC. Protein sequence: CASSYDFLGLAGQETQYF.

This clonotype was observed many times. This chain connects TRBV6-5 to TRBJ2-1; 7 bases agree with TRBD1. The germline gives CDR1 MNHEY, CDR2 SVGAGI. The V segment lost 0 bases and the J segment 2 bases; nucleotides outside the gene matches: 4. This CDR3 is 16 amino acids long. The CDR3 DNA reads TGTGCCAGCAGTTACTCCGCGACAGGGACCTACAATGAGCAGTTCTTC. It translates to CASSYSATGTYNEQFF.